This passage covers 7 T cell receptor beta chains from one sample sequenced in a study of T cells in localized non-small cell lung cancer. TCRdb's table, derived via immunoSEQ multiplex PCR, lists solely in-frame clones and lacks some. The sample has more than 5,000 clones; more than 35% are singletons. The source was lung tumor tissue, collected before any cancer treatment. The receptors shown here come from a man aged 35-69 years with stage III lung adenocarcinoma.

This clone was detected once. V is TRBV15 and J is TRBJ2-3, with a weak D call TRBD1 (5 bases). The CDR3 has 16 amino acids. CDR1 and CDR2 (germline): LNHNV, YYDKDF (reference sequence). Trimming pared 0 bases from V and 2 bases from J, leaving 12 bases between. This CDR3 is CATSREAGFLTDTQYF. DNA for the CDR3: TGTGCCACCAGCAGAGAGGCAGGGTTCCTCACAGATACGCAGTATTTT.

The chain links TRBV6-7 to TRBJ1-2; 8 positions agree with TRBD1. TRBV6-7 is reported as an ORF; its role is uncertain. The CDR3 consists of 13 residues. Germline trimming cut 11 bases from V and 6 bases from J; bases unmatched to any gene: 11. The DNA of the CDR3 is TGTGCCGGTAGAATGGGACAGGATAATGGCTACACCTTC. Protein product: CAGRMGQDNGYTF.

In its sample, this clone is medium-sized (0.01 to 0.1%). This CDR3 is CASSLGGGVGNEQFF. CDR3 nucleotide sequence: TGTGCCAGCAGCCTCGGTGGAGGGGTGGGCAATGAGCAGTTCTTC. V usage is TRBV11-3 and J usage is TRBJ2-1; a weak D match, TRBD2 (6 bases). The V gene lost 5 bases and the J gene lost 6 bases, with 17 bases spanning the gap. This CDR3 contains 15 residues. Per the germline V gene, CDR1 is SGHNT and CDR2 is YENEEA.

The DNA for the CDR3 is TGTGCCGGTAGACTAGCGGGAGTCGGGGAGCTGTTTTTT. Amino acids: CAGRLAGVGELFF. The rearrangement joins TRBV12-5 to TRBJ2-2, with 12 bases identical to TRBD2. Germline V gives CDR1 LGHNT, CDR2 FRNRAP. The CDR3 covers 13 residues. Drawing the rest from reference TRBV12-5 and TRBJ2-2, the complete variable domain is DARVTQTPRHKVTEMGQEVTMRCQPILGHNTVFWYRQTMMQGLELLAYFRNRAPLDDSGMPKDRFSAEMPDATLATLKIQPSEPRDSAVYFCAGRLAGVGELFFGEGSRLTVL.

V and J are TRBV15 and TRBJ1-3, with D hard to call. Germline CDR1 LNHNV, CDR2 YYDKDF (reference sequence). CDR3 length: 18 residues. The V gene lost 0 bases and the J gene lost 0 bases, with 15 bases spanning the gap. The CDR3 is CATSREDRTGDSGNTIYF. CDR3 DNA sequence: TGTGCCACCAGCAGAGAGGATCGGACGGGCGACTCTGGAAACACCATATATTTT.

The gene calls are TRBV5-1 and TRBJ2-1; D assignment may be TRBD1 or TRBD2 (5 bases each). CDR3 length equals 14 residues. Looked up from germline, CDR1 is SGHRS and CDR2 is YFSETQ. Deletions cut 4 bases from V and 0 bases from J, with 8 bases between. The CDR3 DNA reads as TGCGCCAGCAGCGGTGGGGGCTCCTACAATGAGCAGTTCTTC. It translates to CASSGGGSYNEQFF.

CDR3 nucleotide sequence: TGTGCCAGTAGTATAGCGAGGTCCATGACTAGCATCCACGAGCAGTACTTC. This gives the protein CASSIARSMTSIHEQYF. The rearrangement uses TRBV19 and TRBJ2-7; 7 bases map to TRBD2. The V segment lost 1 base and the J segment 5 bases; nucleotides outside the gene matches: 14. The germline V gene encodes CDR1 LNHDA and CDR2 SQIVND (reference sequence). The CDR3 runs to 17 residues.